The 12 T cell receptor beta chains below were found in one sample sequenced in a study of cytomegalovirus exposure and HLA in healthy donors (dated by TCRdb to about 2017). Libraries came from the immunoSEQ multiplex PCR assay. For the multiplex PCR, a mixture combining 60 forward primers for TCR Vbeta segments and 13 reverse primers for TCR Jbeta segments was used. TCRdb carries this immuneACCESS record with in-frame sequences only. Its versions omit some clonotypes, under half of them owing to an unresolved V gene in the studies checked, with the rest unexplained. The sample table shows 140,000 or so clones, and roughly a tenth are seen once. Clones ranked in the top ten supply less than 2% of the sample. The sample consisted of PBMCs. These receptors originate from a male donor in good health and CMV-seronegative.

V gene TRBV5-5 combines with J gene TRBJ2-7; D might be TRBD1 (6 bases). This CDR3 region has 14 residues. V was pared by 0 bases and J by 1 base, with 8 bases between. The germline gives CDR1 SGHKS, CDR2 YYEKEE (reference sequence). The CDR3 protein is CASSLAQGSYEQYF. DNA for the CDR3: TGTGCCAGCAGCTTGGCACAGGGATCCTACGAGCAGTACTTC. The whole variable domain, filled in from reference TRBV5-5 and TRBJ2-7, reads DAGVTQSPTHLIKTRGQQVTLRCSPISGHKSVSWYQQVLGQGPQFIFQYYEKEERGRGNFPDRFSARQFPNYSSELNVNALLLGDSALYLCASSLAQGSYEQYFGPGTRLTVT.

This clone has just a few counts. The rearrangement links TRBV5-1 to TRBJ2-2; D might be TRBD1 (5 bases). Germline CDR1 reads SGHRS; CDR2 reads YFSETQ. Trimming shortened V by 1 base and J by 0 bases, and 10 bases separated the two germline ends. CDR3 size: 16 residues. CDR3: CASSLLRGANTGELFF. CDR3 in DNA: TGCGCCAGCAGCTTGCTAAGGGGCGCGAACACCGGGGAGCTGTTTTTT.

V usage is TRBV7-9 and J usage is TRBJ1-1; D possibly corresponds to TRBD1 (6 bases). Germline CDR1 reads SEHNR; CDR2 reads FQNEAQ (reference sequence). Trimming cost V 4 bases and J 11 bases, with 20 bases left between them. This CDR3 has 14 amino acids. The CDR3 protein is CASSSPADSGWAFF. The CDR3 DNA follows: TGTGCCAGCAGCTCCCCAGCGGACAGCGGCTGGGCTTTCTTT.

The rearrangement uses TRBV7-3 and TRBJ2-3; 7 bases map to TRBD1. The CDR3 totals 15 residues. The V gene's germline CDR1 is SGHTA and CDR2 FQGTGA. With V trimmed by 5 bases and J by 0 bases, 5 bases remained unmatched. The CDR3 nucleotides are TGTGCCAGCAGCCCGGGACAGCCTAGCACAGATACGCAGTATTTT. It specifies CASSPGQPSTDTQYF.

This clone was observed a handful of times. The V gene is TRBV19, the J gene TRBJ2-1; TRBD2 agrees at 10 bases. Germline CDR1 LNHDA, CDR2 SQIVND (reference sequence). J gave up 7 bases and V 3 bases, and 3 bases lay outside the gene matches. The CDR3 runs 14 residues. This chain's CDR3 is CASSMGLAMNEQFF. As DNA, the CDR3 is TGTGCCAGTAGTATGGGACTAGCGATGAATGAGCAGTTCTTC.

The J gene is TRBJ1-2, the V gene TRBV6-1, with D possibly TRBD1 on 5 matching bases. Between the trimmed V and J ends, which lost 2 bases and 5 bases, there was a span of 18 bases. The CDR3 has 16 amino acids. Per the germline V gene, CDR1 is MNHNS and CDR2 is SASEGT. The CDR3: CASSEQGSSELYGYTF. DNA for the CDR3: TGTGCCAGCAGTGAACAGGGCTCCTCCGAGCTTTATGGCTACACCTTC.

This clone has only a few counts. The chain carries TRBV5-6 and TRBJ1-6; the match to TRBD1 covers 11 bases. The CDR3 totals 15 residues. The trim removed 2 bases at V and 7 bases at J, leaving 2 bases unmatched. CDR1 is SGHDT, CDR2 YYEEEE, per germline. Written as DNA, the CDR3 is TGTGCCAGCAGCTTCAGGGACAGGGGGAATTCACCCCTCCACTTT. Amino acids: CASSFRDRGNSPLHF.

The V call is TRBV19, the J call TRBJ2-7, with no clear D. Germline V gene sequence: CDR1 LNHDA, CDR2 SQIVND (reference sequence). V was pared by 1 base and J by 4 bases, with 11 bases between. This CDR3 region has 14 residues. CDR3 loop: CASSIGPGYYEQYF. The CDR3 DNA is TGTGCCAGTAGTATAGGGCCAGGATATTACGAGCAGTACTTC.

The chain links TRBV7-3 to TRBJ2-3, with D maybe TRBD1 (8 bases). This CDR3 has 15 amino acids. Germline CDR1 reads SGHTA; CDR2 reads FQGTGA. Trimming took off 5 bases at V and 4 bases at J, with 16 bases between the two ends. CDR3 loop: CASSRQGREPDTQYF. The CDR3 region has the DNA TGTGCCAGCAGCCGACAGGGGAGGGAGCCAGATACGCAGTATTTT.

This chain joins TRBV5-1 and TRBJ1-1; D remains unclear. CDR1 and CDR2 (germline): SGHRS, YFSETQ. V was shortened by 4 bases and J by 0 bases, with 10 bases between the two germline ends. The CDR3 is made up of 14 amino acids. CDR3 coding DNA: TGCGCCAGCAGCCCAGGAATGATGAACACTGAAGCTTTCTTT. It yields the protein CASSPGMMNTEAFF.

The chain recombines TRBV15 with TRBJ2-3; D remains ambiguous. Germline loops: CDR1 LNHNV, CDR2 YYDKDF (reference sequence). The CDR3 sequence is 13 residues long. V lost 8 bases to trimming and J lost 4 bases, with 13 bases between them. Here the CDR3 reads CATAKGDSDTQYF. CDR3 nucleotides: TGTGCCACCGCGAAAGGAGATTCAGATACGCAGTATTTT.

This clone has more than one count but fewer than ten. V and J are TRBV11-2 and TRBJ1-2, with TRBD1 identical over 12 bases. This CDR3 is 17 amino acids long. Germline CDR1 and CDR2: SGHAT and FQNNGV. Trimming removed 4 bases from V and 6 bases from J; junction bases left unmatched: 12. CDR3 in amino acids: CASSSGTGTGGRNGYTF. CDR3 sequence (DNA): TGTGCCAGCAGCTCCGGGACTGGGACAGGGGGCAGAAATGGCTACACCTTC.